This paragraph covers one T cell receptor beta chain sequence. Its antigen is not known. The data were obtained in a study of T cells after yellow fever vaccination. Study-level background: The authors prepared low-cell-number fractions using SMART-Seq v4 Ultra Low Input. Overall study results and limits: Some clonotypes were seen in both the CD4 and the CD8 compartments. These made up a small share and likely arose from convergent recombination.

A 5'RACE template-switching step, the method used to make TCR cDNA, added a universal primer site and UMIs. One entry per CDR3 protein results from TCRdb running MiXCR on the 5' RACE reads. The sample includes a few hundred thousand distinct CDR3 sequences, less than 20% of them seen just once. The junction had 7 bases not matched to a gene; V was cut back by 4 bases and J by 2 bases. This CDR3 comprises 16 residues. Germline V gives CDR1 SGHRS, CDR2 YFSETQ. This clonotype originated in a man between 18 and 35 years old who received the YFV17D yellow fever vaccine. The sequencing used PBMCs, collected around 5 days after the first yellow fever vaccination. The chain combines TRBV5-1 with TRBJ2-7, with 12 bases identical to TRBD1. The CDR3 DNA is TGCGCCAGCAGCGTCTCCCGGGACAGGGGGCCCTACGAGCAGTACTTC. Its translation: CASSVSRDRGPYEQYF.